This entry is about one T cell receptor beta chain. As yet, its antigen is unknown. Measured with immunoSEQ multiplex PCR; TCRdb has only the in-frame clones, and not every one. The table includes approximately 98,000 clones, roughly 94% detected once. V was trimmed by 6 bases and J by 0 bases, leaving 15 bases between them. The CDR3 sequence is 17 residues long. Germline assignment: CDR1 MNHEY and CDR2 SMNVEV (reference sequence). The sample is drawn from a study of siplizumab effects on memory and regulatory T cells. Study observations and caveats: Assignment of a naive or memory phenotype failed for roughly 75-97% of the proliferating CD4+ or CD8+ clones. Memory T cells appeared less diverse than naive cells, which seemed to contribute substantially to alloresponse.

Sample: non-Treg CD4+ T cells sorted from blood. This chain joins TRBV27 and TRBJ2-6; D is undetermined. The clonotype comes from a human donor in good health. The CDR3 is CASSSGLTISGANVLTF. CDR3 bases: TGTGCCAGCAGCTCCGGGCTTACTATCTCTGGGGCCAACGTCCTGACTTTC.